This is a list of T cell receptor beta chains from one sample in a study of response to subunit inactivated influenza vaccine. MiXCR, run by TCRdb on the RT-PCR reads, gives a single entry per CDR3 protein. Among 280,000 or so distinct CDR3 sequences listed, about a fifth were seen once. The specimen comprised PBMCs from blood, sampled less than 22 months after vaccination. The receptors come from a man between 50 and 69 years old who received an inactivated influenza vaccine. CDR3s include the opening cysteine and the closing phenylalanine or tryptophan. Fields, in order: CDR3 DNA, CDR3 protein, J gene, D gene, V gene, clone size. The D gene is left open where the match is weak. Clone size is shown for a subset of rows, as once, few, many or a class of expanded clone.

cdr3_nt: TGCAGCGTCGAGCCTTCACAGGGGCCAGTTGAAGCTTTCTTT
cdr3_aa: CSVEPSQGPVEAFF
j_call: TRBJ1-1
d_call: TRBD1
v_call: TRBV29-1
clone_size: few

cdr3_nt: TGTGCCAGCAGCGGCCGGGACAGAAGCCCCAATCAGCCCCAGCATTTT
cdr3_aa: CASSGRDRSPNQPQHF
j_call: TRBJ1-5
d_call: TRBD1
v_call: TRBV7-6
clone_size: .

cdr3_nt: TGCAGCGTTGACCATCGACGGGGCTATGGCTACACCTTC
cdr3_aa: CSVDHRRGYGYTF
j_call: TRBJ1-2
d_call: .
v_call: TRBV29-1
clone_size: few

cdr3_nt: TGTGCCAGCAGCCAAGTGTTGGGGGGGTGGCACGAGCAGTACTTC
cdr3_aa: CASSQVLGGWHEQYF
j_call: TRBJ2-7
d_call: TRBD2
v_call: TRBV3-1
clone_size: once

cdr3_nt: TGCAGTGCTAAAAGACAGGGGAGGATTAACTTC
cdr3_aa: CSAKRQGRINF
j_call: TRBJ2-7
d_call: TRBD1
v_call: TRBV20-1
clone_size: .

cdr3_nt: TGCGCCAGCAGCCATGGACTAGCGGGAGGTAGCTACAATGAGCAGTTCTTC
cdr3_aa: CASSHGLAGGSYNEQFF
j_call: TRBJ2-1
d_call: TRBD2
v_call: TRBV5-1
clone_size: .

cdr3_nt: TGTGCCAGCAGTTTTCTAGCGGGAGCCCCAGAGACCCAGTACTTC
cdr3_aa: CASSFLAGAPETQYF
j_call: TRBJ2-5
d_call: TRBD2
v_call: TRBV27
clone_size: .

cdr3_nt: TGTGCCAGCAGCCCTGACAGGGTCTCCTACGAGCAGTACTTC
cdr3_aa: CASSPDRVSYEQYF
j_call: TRBJ2-7
d_call: TRBD1
v_call: TRBV6-1
clone_size: once

cdr3_nt: TGTGCCAGCAGCTTAGTCTCGGGAGGCTGGGGGAATTCACCCCTCCACTTT
cdr3_aa: CASSLVSGGWGNSPLHF
j_call: TRBJ1-6
d_call: .
v_call: TRBV7-2
clone_size: .

cdr3_nt: TGCAGTACGAGGACAGGGGGCGACTATAATTCACCCCTCCACTTT
cdr3_aa: CSTRTGGDYNSPLHF
j_call: TRBJ1-6
d_call: TRBD1
v_call: TRBV20-1
clone_size: .